The 30 T cell receptor beta chains presented below share a single source sample, sequenced in a study of T cells in Graves' hyperthyroidism and ophthalmopathy (dated by TCRdb to the late 2010s). Libraries were constructed by multiplex PCR. Sequencing instrument: Illumina HiSeq 2000. The TCR beta CDR3 regions were amplified from the RNA transcripts. For the first round of RT-PCR on the TCR CDR3, the HTBI primer set was used together with the Qiagen OneStep RT-PCR kit. Through fastp at Q25 and MiXCR, TCRdb rebuilt clones from the public reads, retaining in-frame beta chains. Rows matching on CDR3 protein sequence are summarized as one entry with the most common DNA and genes. The sample has hundreds of thousands of distinct CDR3 sequences on record, roughly 22% of them singletons. Clones ranked in the top ten supply less than 65% of the sample. The sample comprised blood. The receptors were gathered from a woman aged 70-85 years with Graves' ophthalmopathy.

The chain couples TRBV30 to TRBJ2-7; 9 bases are shared with TRBD1. V gave up 2 bases and J gave up 1 base; unmatched junction bases: 3. CDR3 length: 14 residues. The V gene's germline CDR1 is GTSNPN and CDR2 SVGIG (reference sequence). The CDR3 loop reads CAWSKDRGSYEQYF. Here the CDR3 DNA reads TGTGCCTGGAGTAAAGACAGGGGGTCCTACGAGCAGTACTTC.

This clonotype came up a few times. The V gene is TRBV29-1, the J gene TRBJ1-2, with a tentative D call TRBD1 (6 bases). The CDR3 totals 12 residues. Germline V lookup: CDR1 SQVTM, CDR2 ANQGSEA. V lost 3 bases, J lost 4 bases, and 9 bases lay in between. Here the CDR3 reads CSVDAGVYGYTF. The CDR3 DNA sequence: TGCAGCGTTGACGCAGGGGTCTATGGCTACACCTTC.

Many counts were recorded for this clonotype. This chain links TRBV2 with TRBJ1-5, with a possible D match to TRBD1 (5 bases). CDR1 is SNHLY and CDR2 is FYNNEI in the germline V gene. V shed 6 bases and J shed 4 bases, with 10 bases lying between them. This CDR3 is built from 13 residues. The chain's CDR3 is CASSDRLNQPQHF. The CDR3 bases are TGTGCCAGCAGCGACAGACTAAATCAGCCCCAGCATTTT.

This clonotype was seen a few times. The V gene is TRBV11-2, the J gene TRBJ2-6; D unresolved. CDR3 length equals 14 residues. V was trimmed by 5 bases and J by 4 bases, leaving 9 bases between them. The V gene's germline CDR1 is SGHAT and CDR2 FQNNGV. This chain's CDR3 is CASSLPAGANVLTF. DNA of the CDR3: TGTGCCAGCAGCCTTCCGGCCGGGGCCAACGTCCTGACTTTC.

This chain joins TRBV5-4 and TRBJ2-3, with a weak D call TRBD2 (5 bases). The V gene's germline CDR1 is SGHNT and CDR2 YYREEE (reference sequence). This CDR3 spans 18 amino acids. V shed 3 bases and J shed 2 bases, with 22 bases lying between them. The CDR3 DNA reads TGTGCCAGCAGCTCAAAACGGGGTTCGAACCCTCACACAGATACGCAGTATTTT. This sequence encodes CASSSKRGSNPHTDTQYF.

The chain is built from TRBV20-1 and TRBJ1-2; 8 bases line up with TRBD1. CDR3 size: 12 residues. Trimming at V came to 4 bases and at J to 4 bases, leaving 2 bases not matched to a gene. Looked up from germline, CDR1 is DFQATT and CDR2 is SNEGSKA (reference sequence). CDR3 nucleotides: TGCAGTGCTACGGGGACAGGCTATGGCTACACCTTC. It is translated as CSATGTGYGYTF.

In this sample, this clonotype turned up a few times. This chain connects TRBV27 to TRBJ1-2; no clear D. The germline V and J ends were trimmed by 0 bases and 2 bases, with 10 bases remaining between them. This CDR3 region has 15 residues. Germline assignment: CDR1 MNHEY and CDR2 SMNVEV (reference sequence). The CDR3: CASSLSGSGNYGYTF. The CDR3 region has the DNA TGTGCCAGCAGTTTATCGGGAAGCGGAAACTATGGCTACACCTTC.

This clonotype was observed at least ten times. The chain carries TRBV27 and TRBJ1-6; D is unclear. The V gene lost 3 bases and the J gene lost 6 bases, with 9 bases spanning the gap. Looked up from germline, CDR1 is MNHEY and CDR2 is SMNVEV (reference sequence). CDR3 length: 14 residues. The CDR3 reads CASSFGSPNSPLHF. The CDR3 DNA follows: TGTGCCAGCAGTTTTGGGAGTCCTAATTCACCCCTCCACTTT.

CDR3 in DNA: TGTGCCAGTAGTTTCCGCGGGCCTAGCAGTTACACAGATACGCAGTATTTT. This sequence encodes CASSFRGPSSYTDTQYF. The V and J genes are TRBV19 and TRBJ2-3; D is possibly TRBD2 (5 bases). Per the germline V gene, CDR1 is LNHDA and CDR2 is SQIVND (reference sequence). CDR3 length: 17 residues. V was cut by 5 bases and J by 2 bases, with 20 bases left in between.

This sequence joins TRBV6-1 and TRBJ1-2; D call uncertain. Trimming took off 9 bases at V and 4 bases at J, with 9 bases between the two ends. CDR3 length equals 11 residues. The germline V gene has CDR1 MNHNS and CDR2 SASEGT. The CDR3 nucleotides are TGTGCCAGTTACGGTATCTATGGCTACACCTTC. Translating gives CASYGIYGYTF.

The rearrangement uses TRBV27 and TRBJ1-5, with D possibly matching TRBD1 (5 bases). The CDR3 has 15 amino acids. The V gene's germline CDR1 is MNHEY and CDR2 SMNVEV (reference sequence). With 3 bases removed from V and 1 base from J, the gap between germline ends came to 10 bases. CDR3 DNA sequence: TGTGCCAGCAGTTTCCTCGGACAAAGCAATCAGCCCCAGCATTTT. Encoded protein: CASSFLGQSNQPQHF.

The rearrangement links TRBV4-2 to TRBJ2-5, with D maybe TRBD2 (6 bases). The CDR3 runs to 16 residues. The V gene lost 1 base and the J gene lost 5 bases, with 17 bases spanning the gap. Germline V gives CDR1 LGHNA, CDR2 YNFKEQ. This CDR3 is CASSQAGSVRGETQYF. Here the CDR3 DNA reads TGTGCCAGCAGCCAAGCCGGGTCGGTACGGGGGGAGACCCAGTACTTC.

This chain connects TRBV28 to TRBJ1-2; TRBD1 matches at 7 bases. V lost 7 bases to trimming and J lost 7 bases; unmatched junction nucleotides: 9. The CDR3 is made up of 13 amino acids. Germline V gene sequence: CDR1 MDHEN, CDR2 SYDVKM. The CDR3 loop is CASTPKGAVGYTF. As DNA, the CDR3 is TGTGCCAGCACCCCGAAGGGGGCGGTTGGCTACACCTTC.

This sequence joins TRBV15 and TRBJ2-1; D unclear. The ends were cut back, 3 bases at V and 2 bases at J, with 5 bases in the middle. CDR1 and CDR2 from the germline V gene are LNHNV and YYDKDF (reference sequence). The CDR3 sequence is 13 residues long. The CDR3 here is CATSSATYNEQFF. DNA of the CDR3: TGTGCCACCAGCAGTGCCACCTACAATGAGCAGTTCTTC.

This chain links TRBV19 with TRBJ1-5; weak D call: TRBD1 (5 bases). Germline V gene lookup returns CDR1 LNHDA and CDR2 SQIVND (reference sequence). The CDR3 contains 14 residues. With 6 bases removed from V and 5 bases from J, the gap between germline ends came to 14 bases. Here the CDR3 reads CASSPARVDQPQHF. The DNA for the CDR3 is TGTGCCAGTAGCCCGGCCAGGGTTGATCAGCCCCAGCATTTT.

This chain uses TRBV12-3 or TRBV12-4 with TRBJ2-3; D tentatively fits TRBD1 or TRBD2 (5 bases each). The CDR3 spans 16 residues. The V and J ends lost 3 bases and 6 bases respectively, with 19 bases between them. DNA for the CDR3: TGTGCCAGCAGTTTGCCGGGGCTCGGGTCTTCGGATACGCAGTATTTT. Protein product: CASSLPGLGSSDTQYF.

The J gene is TRBJ1-1, the V gene TRBV7-9, with 7 bases lining up with TRBD1. The germline V gene encodes CDR1 SEHNR and CDR2 FQNEAQ (reference sequence). CDR3 size: 12 residues. The V and J ends lost 4 bases and 6 bases, in that order; junction bases with no gene match: 2. CDR3 DNA: TGTGCCAGCAGCTCCGGGACAGCTGAAGCTTTCTTT. This translates into CASSSGTAEAFF.

The chain combines TRBV29-1 with TRBJ1-2, with D possibly TRBD1 on 6 matching bases. This CDR3 region has 12 residues. V was cut by 3 bases and J by 6 bases, with 11 bases left in between. CDR1 and CDR2 (germline): SQVTM, ANQGSEA. The CDR3 region has the DNA TGCAGCGTTGATACAGGGCCAGATGGCTACACCTTC. Translated: CSVDTGPDGYTF.

The chain recombines TRBV2 with TRBJ1-1; TRBD1 is a possible D gene (5 bases). Germline V gene lookup returns CDR1 SNHLY and CDR2 FYNNEI. CDR3 size: 16 residues. Trimming cost V 1 base and J 5 bases, with 17 bases left between them. The CDR3 nucleotides are TGTGCCAGCAGTGAAGATCCCGGGGGGATTGGTACTGAAGCTTTCTTT. Translated: CASSEDPGGIGTEAFF.

This clonotype was counted only a few times. This chain uses TRBV12-3 or TRBV12-4 with TRBJ2-1; either TRBD1 or TRBD2 may supply D (5 bases each). The CDR3 length is 15 residues. Between the trimmed V and J ends, which lost 3 bases and 9 bases, there was a span of 18 bases. The chain's CDR3 is CASSFTGTPPGEQFF. The CDR3 DNA reads as TGTGCCAGCAGTTTCACCGGGACCCCCCCCGGTGAGCAGTTCTTC.

This chain uses TRBV19 with TRBJ1-2, with D possibly matching TRBD1 (5 bases). CDR1 is LNHDA, CDR2 SQIVND, per germline (reference sequence). This CDR3 is 14 amino acids long. Deletions cut 3 bases from V and 4 bases from J, with 12 bases between. The CDR3 nucleotides are TGTGCCAGTAGTATCGGTTCAGGGCCCTATGGCTACACCTTC. Its translation: CASSIGSGPYGYTF. The complete variable domain, with remaining parts taken from reference TRBV19 and TRBJ1-2, reads DGGITQSPKYLFRKEGQNVTLSCEQNLNHDAMYWYRQDPGQGLRLIYYSQIVNDFQKGDIAEGYSVSREKKESFPLTVTSAQKNPTAFYLCASSIGSGPYGYTFGSGTRLTVV.

The chain recombines TRBV7-2 with TRBJ1-2; 7 bases agree with TRBD1. The CDR3 has 14 residues. The V segment lost 5 bases and the J segment 3 bases; nucleotides outside the gene matches: 6. CDR1 and CDR2 from the germline V gene are SGHTA and FQGNSA. DNA for the CDR3: TGTGCCAGCAGCCCCCCACAGGGGTACTATGGCTACACCTTC. It translates to CASSPPQGYYGYTF.

For this clonotype: A much larger clone lies one base from this, so it may be a read error. CDR3 sequence (DNA): TGCACCAGCAGCTCAGGGGCGACGCAAGAGACCCAGTACTTC. This translates into CTSSSGATQETQYF. This sequence joins TRBV5-1 and TRBJ2-5; tentatively, D is TRBD1 (6 bases). Germline CDR1 and CDR2: SGHRS and YFSETQ. The CDR3 runs 14 residues.

This clonotype was seen many times. The chain is built from TRBV18 and TRBJ1-2; no reliable D call. CDR1 is KGHSH, CDR2 LQKENI, per germline. V lost 6 bases, J lost 3 bases, and 11 bases lay in between. The CDR3 runs 13 residues. The CDR3 sequence is CASSEERDYGYTF. The DNA of the CDR3 is TGTGCCAGCTCCGAAGAGCGGGACTATGGCTACACCTTC.

This clonotype was found a few times. This chain joins TRBV29-1 and TRBJ1-2, with 10 bases matching TRBD1. This CDR3 has 12 residues. V shed 7 bases and J 7 bases; nucleotides not matched to a gene: 6. The germline gives CDR1 SQVTM, CDR2 ANQGSEA. The CDR3 protein is CSARQGASGYTF. CDR3 DNA: TGCAGCGCACGACAGGGGGCAAGTGGCTACACCTTC.

This clonotype was counted ten times or more. The chain links TRBV7-2 to TRBJ2-7; 7 bases fit TRBD2. Germline assignment: CDR1 SGHTA and CDR2 FQGNSA. Losses at the gene ends were 7 bases for V and 9 bases for J; bases not matched to a gene: 9. The CDR3 runs to 12 residues. The CDR3 reads CASTERGGRQYF. CDR3 DNA: TGTGCCAGCACCGAAAGGGGAGGGCGGCAGTACTTC. Drawing the rest from reference TRBV7-2 and TRBJ2-7, the complete variable domain is GAGVSQSPSNKVTEKGKDVELRCDPISGHTALYWYRQSLGQGLEFLIYFQGNSAPDKSGLPSDRFSAERTGGSVSTLTIQRTQQEDSAVYLCASTERGGRQYFGPGTRLTVT.

This clonotype has just a few counts. The chain employs TRBV9 and TRBJ2-1, with 7 bases matching TRBD1. The CDR3 spans 14 residues. Germline V lookup: CDR1 SGDLS, CDR2 YYNGEE. The J segment lost 6 bases and the V segment lost 3 bases, leaving 6 bases of the junction unmatched. CDR3 in amino acids: CASSEIQGSNEQFF. As DNA, the CDR3 is TGTGCCAGCAGCGAGATACAGGGGAGCAATGAGCAGTTCTTC.

This sequence joins TRBV6-1 and TRBJ1-1, with D hard to call. The V and J ends lost 4 bases and 5 bases respectively, with 17 bases between them. Germline values: CDR1 MNHNS, CDR2 SASEGT. The CDR3 is made up of 15 amino acids. CDR3 nucleotides: TGTGCCAGCAGTGCGGTTCGGGGTAGGAGGACTGAAGCTTTCTTT. It codes for CASSAVRGRRTEAFF.

There are many counts of this clonotype. DNA of the CDR3: TGTGCCAGCAGTTTTTTGGGACAGGGGTTCGGGGAGCTGTTTTTT. Protein: CASSFLGQGFGELFF. The chain joins TRBV12-3 or TRBV12-4 to TRBJ2-2; 10 bases are shared with TRBD1. CDR3 length: 15 residues. Germline trimming cut 3 bases from V and 7 bases from J; bases unmatched to any gene: 5.

The chain recombines TRBV11-2 with TRBJ1-5, with 9 bases aligning to TRBD1. The junction had 11 bases not matched to a gene; V was cut back by 6 bases and J by 2 bases. This CDR3 spans 17 amino acids. From germline, CDR1 is SGHAT and CDR2 FQNNGV. Here the CDR3 reads CASSSGTGLLGNQPQHF. In nucleotides, the CDR3 is TGTGCCAGCAGTTCCGGGACAGGGCTTTTGGGCAATCAGCCCCAGCATTTT.